These 2 T cell receptor beta chains came from one sample sequenced in a study of tumor-infiltrating lymphocytes in primary liver carcinoma. TCR beta cDNA was prepared out of approximately 500 ng total RNA by means of a constant-region primer. Three-round nested multiplex PCR performed with slightly modified ARM-PCR produced the TCR beta libraries. TRBV1-TRBV30 forward primers paired with a C-beta reverse primer were used in the first two PCR rounds, which ran roughly 11 cycles each. TCRdb processed the multiplex PCR reads anew with MiXCR; each CDR3 protein has one entry. The table lists more than 85,000 distinct CDR3 sequences, around 83% of them singletons. Starting material for RNA and DNA co-extraction consisted of 20-30 mg of unsorted bulk tissue. The sequenced sample was liver tumor tissue from sampling region 3. The subset denotes: tumor region T3, left-lateral pole. The receptors here all came from a man in his forties or fifties with primary liver carcinoma and hepatitis B virus infection.

On this clonotype: Relative to the germline gene, one junction end is altered; a read error may explain this. This sequence joins TRBV29-1 and TRBJ2-1; 8 nucleotides line up with TRBD2. This CDR3 region has 13 residues. Germline CDR1 SQVTM, CDR2 ANQGSEA. The CDR3 bases are TGCAGCGGGGGGACTAGTGAGTTCAATGTGCAGTTCTTC. Protein sequence: CSGGTSEFNVQFF.

In regard to this clonotype: A junction end diverges from the germline sequence, so it may reflect a read error. The chain couples TRBV11-2 to TRBJ2-2; D possibly corresponds to TRBD1 (6 bases). Per the germline V gene, CDR1 is SGHAT and CDR2 is FQNNGV. The CDR3 contains 15 residues. CDR3 DNA: TGTACCAGCAGCTTAGGCCTAACAGGGTCAGGGGAGCCGTTTTTT. This translates into CTSSLGLTGSGEPFF.